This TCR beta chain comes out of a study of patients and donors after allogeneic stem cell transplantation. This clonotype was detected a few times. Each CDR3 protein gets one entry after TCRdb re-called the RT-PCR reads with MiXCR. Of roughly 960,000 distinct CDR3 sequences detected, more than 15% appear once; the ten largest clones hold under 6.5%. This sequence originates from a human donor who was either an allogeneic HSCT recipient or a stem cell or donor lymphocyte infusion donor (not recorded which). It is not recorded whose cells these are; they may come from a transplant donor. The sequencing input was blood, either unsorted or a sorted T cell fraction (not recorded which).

The CDR3 nucleotides are TGTGCCAGCAGTTTCGTTCTTCGACTAGCGGGAGCCACAGATACGCAGTATTTT. It encodes CASSFVLRLAGATDTQYF. V and J are TRBV28 and TRBJ2-3; 12 bases fit TRBD2. This CDR3 contains 18 residues. Germline V gene lookup returns CDR1 MDHEN and CDR2 SYDVKM. V was clipped by 3 bases and J by 2 bases; unmatched bases: 9.